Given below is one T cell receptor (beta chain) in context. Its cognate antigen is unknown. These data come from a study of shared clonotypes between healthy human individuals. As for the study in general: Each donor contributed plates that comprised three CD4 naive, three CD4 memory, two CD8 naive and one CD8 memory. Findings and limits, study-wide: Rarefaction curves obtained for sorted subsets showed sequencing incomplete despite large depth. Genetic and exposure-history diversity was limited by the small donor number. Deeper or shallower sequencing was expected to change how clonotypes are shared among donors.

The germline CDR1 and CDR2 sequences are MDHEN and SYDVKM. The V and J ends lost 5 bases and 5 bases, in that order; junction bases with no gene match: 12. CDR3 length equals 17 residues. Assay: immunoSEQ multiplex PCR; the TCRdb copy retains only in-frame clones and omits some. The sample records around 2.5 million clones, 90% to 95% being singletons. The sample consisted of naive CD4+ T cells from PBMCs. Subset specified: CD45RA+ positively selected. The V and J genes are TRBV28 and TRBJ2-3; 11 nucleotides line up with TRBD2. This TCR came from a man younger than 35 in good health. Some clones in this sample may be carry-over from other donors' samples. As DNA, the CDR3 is TGTGCCAGCAGTCCGCAGACTAGCGGGAATGGCGGAGATACGCAGTATTTT. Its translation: CASSPQTSGNGGDTQYF.